The next 2 T cell receptor beta chains were all read from a single sample in a study of blood T cell repertoires in COVID-19. TCRdb's copy holds only in-frame clones and misses some; the assay was immunoSEQ multiplex PCR. The data contain 95,000 to 150,000 clones, 80% to 95% of them singletons. The sequenced sample was peripheral blood. The receptors here all came from a man aged 45-65 years with COVID-19, enrolled during active disease.

The rearrangement joins TRBV18 to TRBJ2-3, with TRBD1 identical over 8 bases. The germline V gene has CDR1 KGHSH and CDR2 LQKENI. The J segment lost 5 bases and the V segment lost 6 bases, leaving 10 bases of the junction unmatched. The CDR3 runs to 15 residues. DNA for the CDR3: TGTGCCAGCTCGGGCCGGGACAGGTCTGGAGATACGCAGTATTTT. This translates into CASSGRDRSGDTQYF. Supplemented by reference TRBV18 and TRBJ2-3, the full variable domain reads NAGVMQNPRHLVRRRGQEARLRCSPMKGHSHVYWYRQLPEEGLKFMVYLQKENIIDESGMPKERFSAEFPKEGPSILRIQQVVRGDSAAYFCASSGRDRSGDTQYFGPGTRLTVL.

This chain connects TRBV5-6 to TRBJ1-1; D is unresolved. From germline, CDR1 is SGHDT and CDR2 YYEEEE. The CDR3 consists of 13 residues. Trimming pared 9 bases from V and 9 bases from J, leaving 21 bases between. CDR3 nucleotide sequence: TGTGCCACCCACAATCTACAGAGGGATCAAGCTTTCTTT. Its protein product is CATHNLQRDQAFF.